Below are 7 T cell receptor beta chains sequenced from a single sample in a study of cytomegalovirus exposure and HLA in healthy donors. 60 Vbeta and 13 Jbeta primers were used in PCR. TCRdb keeps only in-frame clones here, not all; method: immunoSEQ multiplex PCR. This table holds some 130,000 clones, 80% found once. Sequenced material: PBMCs. The source of these receptors is a man aged 25 to 40 in good health and CMV-seronegative.

The J gene is TRBJ2-1, the V gene TRBV7-3, with 8 bases fitting TRBD2. The germline V gene encodes CDR1 SGHTA and CDR2 FQGTGA. The length of the CDR3 is 13 residues. J lost 11 bases, V lost 5 bases, and 8 bases had no gene match. This CDR3 is CASSTGLGGKQFF. CDR3 coding DNA: TGTGCCAGCAGCACGGGACTAGGGGGAAAGCAGTTCTTC.

The chain recombines TRBV6-5 with TRBJ1-2; no clear D gene. V lost 0 bases, J lost 7 bases, and 15 bases lay in between. The CDR3 is 15 residues long. Germline V lookup: CDR1 MNHEY, CDR2 SVGAGI. The CDR3 sequence is CASSYSFRRLGGYTF. In DNA, the CDR3 is TGTGCCAGCAGTTACTCTTTTCGCAGGTTGGGTGGCTACACCTTC.

The rearrangement links TRBV10-3 to TRBJ2-2, with TRBD2 matching over 7 bases. This CDR3 has 14 amino acids. Germline CDR1 reads ENHRY; CDR2 reads SYGVKD. Trimming cost V 5 bases and J 7 bases; bases outside gene matches: 7. In nucleotides, the CDR3 is TGTGCCATCAGTCCTATCGGGAGGAACGGGGAGCTGTTTTTT. Protein product: CAISPIGRNGELFF.

The chain joins TRBV6-6 to TRBJ1-1, with TRBD1 identical over 9 bases. Germline V gene lookup returns CDR1 MNHNY and CDR2 SVGAGI (reference sequence). V gave up 6 bases and J gave up 10 bases; unmatched junction bases: 15. The CDR3 loop spans 15 amino acids. The DNA for the CDR3 is TGTGCCAGCAGACAGGACTATACAGGGGGCCGTGGAGCTTTCTTT. The encoded protein is CASRQDYTGGRGAFF.

The DNA for the CDR3 is TGTGCCAGCAGCCCCTTAGGACAGGCTAATCAGCCCCAGCATTTT. Translated: CASSPLGQANQPQHF. This chain uses TRBV27 with TRBJ1-5, with TRBD1 identical over 7 bases. The trim removed 6 bases at V and 4 bases at J, leaving 9 bases unmatched. CDR1 and CDR2 (germline): MNHEY, SMNVEV (reference sequence). The CDR3 sequence is 15 residues long.

The rearrangement uses TRBV9 and TRBJ2-7, with 9 nucleotides matching TRBD1. Germline CDR1 and CDR2: SGDLS and YYNGEE. The CDR3 extends over 15 amino acids. J lost 3 bases, V lost 4 bases, and 8 bases had no gene match. CDR3 nucleotide sequence: TGTGCCAGCAGCCCGGCCGGGACAGGGAACTACGAGCAGTACTTC. Translation gives CASSPAGTGNYEQYF.

The chain recombines TRBV6-5 with TRBJ2-5; perhaps TRBD1 as D (6 bases). The J call is uncertain, as TRBJ2-7 better fits the DNA end. Germline V gives CDR1 MNHEY, CDR2 SVGAGI. The CDR3 is 14 residues long. CDR3 amino acids: CASSAQGRTYEQYF. For the CDR3, the DNA is TGTGCCAGCAGTGCACAGGGTAGAACCTACGAGCAGTACTTC.